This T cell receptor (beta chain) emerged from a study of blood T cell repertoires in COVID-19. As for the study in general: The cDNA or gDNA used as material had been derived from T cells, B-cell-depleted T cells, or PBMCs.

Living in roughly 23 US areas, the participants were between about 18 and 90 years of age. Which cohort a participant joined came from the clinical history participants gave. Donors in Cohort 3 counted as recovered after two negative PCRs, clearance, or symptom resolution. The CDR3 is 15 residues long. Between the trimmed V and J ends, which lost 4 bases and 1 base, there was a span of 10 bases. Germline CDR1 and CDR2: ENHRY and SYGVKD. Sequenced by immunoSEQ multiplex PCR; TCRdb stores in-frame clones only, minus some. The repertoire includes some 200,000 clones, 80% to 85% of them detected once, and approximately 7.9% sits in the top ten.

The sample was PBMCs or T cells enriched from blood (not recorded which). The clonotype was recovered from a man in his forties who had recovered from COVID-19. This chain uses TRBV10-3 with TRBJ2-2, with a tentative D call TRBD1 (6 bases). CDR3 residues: CAISGQAGNTGELFF. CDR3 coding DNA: TGTGCCATCAGTGGACAGGCTGGGAACACCGGGGAGCTGTTTTTT.